Shown below are 3 T cell receptor beta chains from a single sample sequenced in a study of regulatory T cells in long-lasting Graves disease. Specified time point: newly diagnosed GD, antithyroid drugs for less than 3 months. Researchers made the TCR library from RNA that was extracted from PBMCs. CDR3-region Arm-PCR and iRepertoire HTBI primers produced the TCR beta libraries. TCRdb passed the multiplex PCR reads through MiXCR, listing each CDR3 protein once. The repertoire holds some 500,000 distinct CDR3 sequences, more than 15% seen once, with 20% to 30% in the top ten. These data were also reused for a study on T cells in Graves' hyperthyroidism and ophthalmopathy.

The sample here was peripheral blood mononuclear cells (PBMCs), taken at new diagnosis, from a patient treated with antithyroid drugs. All receptors derive from a woman aged 35 to 60 with Graves disease.

J is TRBJ2-7 and V is TRBV3-1, with 9 bases fitting TRBD1. The CDR3 totals 15 residues. Germline V gene data show CDR1 as LGHDT and CDR2 as YNNKEL (reference sequence). With 4 bases clipped from V and 3 bases from J, the junction kept 7 bases outside the gene matches. The CDR3 bases are TGTGCCAGCAGCCGGAGGGACAGGGCGAACTACGAGCAGTACTTC. This translates into CASSRRDRANYEQYF.

V and J are TRBV14 and TRBJ1-4; D not resolved. Looked up from germline, CDR1 is SGHDN and CDR2 is FVKESK. The CDR3 covers 11 residues. Trimming took off 3 bases at V and 8 bases at J, with 4 bases between the two ends. CDR3 region: CASSHGEKLFF. The DNA for the CDR3 is TGTGCCAGCAGCCACGGAGAAAAACTGTTTTTT. Based on the CDR3 plus reference TRBV14 and TRBJ1-4, the full variable domain is EAGVTQFPSHSVIEKGQTVTLRCDPISGHDNLYWYRRVMGKEIKFLLHFVKESKQDESGMPNNRFLAERTGGTYSTLKVQPAELEDSGVYFCASSHGEKLFFGSGTQLSVL.

This clonotype was counted at least ten times. J is TRBJ1-4 and V is TRBV28; 8 positions match TRBD1. Germline CDR1 is MDHEN and CDR2 is SYDVKM. This CDR3 is 17 amino acids long. V gave up 5 bases and J gave up 0 bases; unmatched junction bases: 8. CDR3: CASSPGGQDSTNEKLFF. In DNA, the CDR3 is TGTGCCAGCAGTCCGGGGGGACAGGACTCAACTAATGAAAAACTGTTTTTT.